The next 15 T cell receptor beta chains were all read from a single sample in a study of T cell responses to AZD1222 COVID-19 vaccine. TCRdb's table, derived via immunoSEQ multiplex PCR, lists solely in-frame clones and lacks some. The sample lists over 150,000 clones; 86% were seen once. This specimen was peripheral blood, taken on day 0 of MenACWY control vaccination. Receptor source: an adult in good health.

The V and J genes are TRBV7-6 and TRBJ2-1, with 7 bases that match TRBD2. The CDR3 consists of 15 residues. With 5 bases clipped from V and 6 bases from J, the junction kept 10 bases outside the gene matches. The germline V gene encodes CDR1 SGHVS and CDR2 FNYEAQ. The CDR3 nucleotides read TGTGCCAGCAGCCCTGGATGGGAGGGAGGCAATGAGCAGTTCTTC. As protein: CASSPGWEGGNEQFF.

CDR3 loop: CATKTRDYYSYEQYF. DNA for the CDR3: TGTGCCACGAAAACTCGGGACTACTACTCCTACGAGCAGTACTTC. The rearrangement links TRBV24-1 to TRBJ2-7; 7 bases are a match to TRBD2. Trimming cost V 10 bases and J 0 bases; bases outside gene matches: 11. CDR3 length: 15 residues. Per the germline V gene, CDR1 is KGHDR and CDR2 is SFDVKD.

The V call is TRBV7-2, the J call TRBJ1-1; D is undetermined. The V and J ends lost 5 bases and 1 base respectively, with 5 bases between them. Per germline, CDR1 SGHTA and CDR2 FQGNSA. The CDR3 runs to 12 residues. The CDR3 spells CASSLENTEAFF. The CDR3 DNA reads TGTGCCAGCAGCCTCGAGAACACTGAAGCTTTCTTT.

The chain recombines TRBV7-2 with TRBJ1-4; no reliable D call. Trimming removed 11 bases from V and 11 bases from J, with 24 bases in between. Germline CDR1 reads SGHTA; CDR2 reads FQGNSA. The CDR3 runs 14 residues. The CDR3 region has the DNA TGTGCCTCAACATCGTCGGGCAGGCTGGCCAAACTGTTTTTT. Translating gives CASTSSGRLAKLFF.

V and J are TRBV5-1 and TRBJ2-5, with a tentative D call TRBD1 (6 bases). Germline assignment: CDR1 SGHRS and CDR2 YFSETQ. The CDR3 runs 14 residues. Between the trimmed V and J ends, which lost 4 bases and 4 bases, there was a span of 14 bases. The CDR3 sequence: CASSNYGTTETQYF. The DNA of the CDR3 is TGCGCCAGCAGCAACTATGGGACAACAGAGACCCAGTACTTC. Full variable domain (remainder filled in from reference TRBV5-1 and TRBJ2-5): KAGVTQTPRYLIKTRGQQVTLSCSPISGHRSVSWYQQTPGQGLQFLFEYFSETQRNKGNFPGRFSGRQFSNSRSEMNVSTLELGDSALYLCASSNYGTTETQYFGPGTRLLVL.

The rearrangement joins TRBV10-3 to TRBJ1-1; no clear D gene. In germline, CDR1 is ENHRY, CDR2 SYGVKD. Trimming took off 4 bases at V and 3 bases at J, with 12 bases between the two ends. There are 14 residues in the CDR3. DNA for the CDR3: TGTGCCATCAGTGCTACTACGTCGGACACTGAAGCTTTCTTT. Its protein is CAISATTSDTEAFF.

V usage is TRBV6-1 and J usage is TRBJ2-5; TRBD2 might be the D (5 bases). Deletions cut 0 bases from V and 2 bases from J, with 10 bases between. The CDR3 has 15 residues. Germline CDR1 reads MNHNS; CDR2 reads SASEGT. The CDR3 spells CASSEAKTKQETQYF. DNA for the CDR3: TGTGCCAGCAGTGAAGCAAAGACTAAGCAAGAGACCCAGTACTTC.

The chain combines TRBV4-2 with TRBJ2-7, with 9 positions matching TRBD2. The V segment lost 6 bases and the J segment 1 base; nucleotides outside the gene matches: 7. This CDR3 spans 15 amino acids. Looked up from germline, CDR1 is LGHNA and CDR2 is YNFKEQ. This CDR3 is CASSSTSGPSYEQYF. The CDR3, as DNA: TGTGCCAGCAGTTCTACTAGCGGGCCTTCCTACGAGCAGTACTTC.

This chain uses TRBV11-2 with TRBJ2-2, with TRBD1 matching 8 bases. The CDR3 spans 16 residues. Trimming took 2 bases from V and 1 from J; bases not matched to a gene: 3. CDR1 SGHAT and CDR2 FQNNGV come from the germline V gene. The CDR3 is CASSLFGTGNTGELFF. CDR3 in DNA: TGTGCCAGCAGCTTATTTGGGACAGGGAACACCGGGGAGCTGTTTTTT. Using reference TRBV11-2 and TRBJ2-2 for the parts outside the CDR3, the full variable domain is EAGVAQSPRYKIIEKRQSVAFWCNPISGHATLYWYQQILGQGPKLLIQFQNNGVVDDSQLPKDRFSAERLKGVDSTLKIQPAKLEDSAVYLCASSLFGTGNTGELFFGEGSRLTVL.

The V call is TRBV27, the J call TRBJ1-2; D may be TRBD1 (5 bases). Per germline, CDR1 MNHEY and CDR2 SMNVEV (reference sequence). V shed 4 bases and J shed 1 base, with 22 bases lying between them. The CDR3 sequence is 18 residues long. The DNA for the CDR3 is TGTGCCAGCAGTTCACCCCGCCAGGGAATGTGGGGTAACTATGGCTACACCTTC. Encoded protein: CASSSPRQGMWGNYGYTF.

This chain joins TRBV5-4 and TRBJ2-4; D unresolved. There are 13 residues in the CDR3. Per germline, CDR1 SGHNT and CDR2 YYREEE (reference sequence). V lost 4 bases and J lost 5, with 10 bases in between. Written as DNA, the CDR3 is TGTGCCAGCAGCCACAACCGGGAAAACATTCAGTACTTC. Protein: CASSHNRENIQYF.

J is TRBJ1-6 and V is TRBV6-5; no firm D call. Trimming cost V 4 bases and J 7 bases, with 8 bases left between them. Per the germline V gene, CDR1 is MNHEY and CDR2 is SVGAGI. This CDR3 spans 13 amino acids. The DNA of the CDR3 is TGTGCCAGCAGTTCGGGCAGCAATTCACCCCTCCACTTT. It codes for CASSSGSNSPLHF.

This clone came up a few times. V usage is TRBV20-1 and J usage is TRBJ2-7; D is possibly TRBD2 (6 bases). This CDR3 comprises 11 residues. Germline V lookup: CDR1 DFQATT, CDR2 SNEGSKA (reference sequence). V was cut by 4 bases and J by 6 bases, with 10 bases left in between. The CDR3 sequence: CSANAGPEQYF. For the CDR3, the DNA is TGCAGTGCTAACGCGGGACCCGAGCAGTACTTC.

The sample holds a few counts of this clone. The rearrangement uses TRBV30 and TRBJ1-5; weak D call: TRBD1 (6 bases). CDR3 length: 17 amino acids. Germline lookup yields CDR1 GTSNPN and CDR2 SVGIG (reference sequence). Between the trimmed V and J ends, which lost 0 bases and 7 bases, there was a span of 22 bases. The CDR3 region has the DNA TGTGCCTGGAGTGTATCCGGGGGCAACGGGGTCGGACAGCCCCAGCATTTT. Encoded protein: CAWSVSGGNGVGQPQHF.

This chain connects TRBV5-6 to TRBJ1-2; D possibly corresponds to TRBD1 (6 bases). Trimming stripped 5 bases from V and 5 bases from J, with 16 bases between. Germline assignment: CDR1 SGHDT and CDR2 YYEEEE. The CDR3 is 14 residues long. The CDR3 here is CASRRSGENYGYTF. The CDR3 nucleotides read TGTGCCAGCAGGCGTTCAGGGGAGAATTATGGCTACACCTTC. Full variable domain (remainder filled in from reference TRBV5-6 and TRBJ1-2): DAGVTQSPTHLIKTRGQQVTLRCSPKSGHDTVSWYQQALGQGPQFIFQYYEEEERQRGNFPDRFSGHQFPNYSSELNVNALLLGDSALYLCASRRSGENYGYTFGSGTRLTVV.